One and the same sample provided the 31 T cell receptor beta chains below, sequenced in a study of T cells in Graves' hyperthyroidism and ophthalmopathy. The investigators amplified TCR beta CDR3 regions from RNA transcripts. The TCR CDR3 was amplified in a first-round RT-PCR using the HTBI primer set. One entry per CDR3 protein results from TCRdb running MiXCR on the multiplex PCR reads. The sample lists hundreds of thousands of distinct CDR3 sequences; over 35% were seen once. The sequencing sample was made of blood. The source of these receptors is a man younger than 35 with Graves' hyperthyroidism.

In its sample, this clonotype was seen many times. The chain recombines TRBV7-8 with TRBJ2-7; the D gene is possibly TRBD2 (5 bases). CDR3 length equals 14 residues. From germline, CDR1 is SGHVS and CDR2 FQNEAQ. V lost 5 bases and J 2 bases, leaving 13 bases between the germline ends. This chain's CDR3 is CASSPDYAAYEQYF. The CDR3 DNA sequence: TGTGCCAGCAGCCCAGACTACGCCGCCTACGAGCAGTACTTC.

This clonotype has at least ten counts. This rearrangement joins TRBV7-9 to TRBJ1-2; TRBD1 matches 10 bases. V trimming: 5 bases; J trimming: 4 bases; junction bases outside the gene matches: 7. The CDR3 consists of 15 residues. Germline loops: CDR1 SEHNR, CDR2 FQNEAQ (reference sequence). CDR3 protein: CASSPVGQGLYGYTF. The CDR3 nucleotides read TGTGCCAGCAGCCCTGTGGGACAGGGGCTCTATGGCTACACCTTC. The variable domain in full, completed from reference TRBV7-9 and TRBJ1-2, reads DTGVSQNPRHKITKRGQNVTFRCDPISEHNRLYWYRQTLGQGPEFLTYFQNEAQLEKSRLLSDRFSAERPKGSFSTLEIQRTEQGDSAMYLCASSPVGQGLYGYTFGSGTRLTVV.

CDR3 amino acids: CASSWRGTNKQETQYF. CDR3 nucleotides: TGTGCCAGCAGCTGGCGAGGGACAAATAAACAAGAGACCCAGTACTTC. The chain links TRBV5-6 to TRBJ2-5; D is possibly TRBD1 (6 bases). The CDR3 is 16 amino acids. V gave up 3 bases and J gave up 2 bases, with 17 bases separating them. Germline CDR1 is SGHDT and CDR2 is YYEEEE.

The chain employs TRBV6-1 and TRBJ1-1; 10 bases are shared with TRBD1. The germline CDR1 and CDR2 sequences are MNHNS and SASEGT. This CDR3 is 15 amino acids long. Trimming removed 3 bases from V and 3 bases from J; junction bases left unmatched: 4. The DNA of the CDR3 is TGTGCCAGCAGTGAGACAGGGGGCGCACACACTGAAGCTTTCTTT. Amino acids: CASSETGGAHTEAFF.

CDR3 sequence (DNA): TGTGCCATCAGTATCACCAGCCAAGAGACCCAGTACTTC. As protein: CAISITSQETQYF. V and J are TRBV10-3 and TRBJ2-5, with no clear D. The germline V gene has CDR1 ENHRY and CDR2 SYGVKD. V shed 5 bases and J shed 1 base, with 8 bases lying between them. The CDR3 covers 13 residues.

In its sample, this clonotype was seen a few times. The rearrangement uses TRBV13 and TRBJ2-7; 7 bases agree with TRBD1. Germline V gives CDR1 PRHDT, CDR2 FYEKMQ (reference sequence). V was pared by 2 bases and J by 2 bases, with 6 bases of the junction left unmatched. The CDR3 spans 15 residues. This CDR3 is CASSLQTGSPYEQYF. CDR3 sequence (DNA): TGTGCCAGCAGCTTACAGACAGGGTCTCCCTACGAGCAGTACTTC.

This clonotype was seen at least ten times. CDR3 loop: CASSLEGTYTEAFF. For the CDR3, the DNA is TGCGCCAGCAGCTTGGAGGGCACCTACACTGAAGCTTTCTTT. The chain has TRBV5-1 and TRBJ1-1, with D unclear. The CDR3 has 14 amino acids. Trimming left V 0 bases short and J 3 bases short, with 9 bases between. Germline CDR1 and CDR2: SGHRS and YFSETQ.

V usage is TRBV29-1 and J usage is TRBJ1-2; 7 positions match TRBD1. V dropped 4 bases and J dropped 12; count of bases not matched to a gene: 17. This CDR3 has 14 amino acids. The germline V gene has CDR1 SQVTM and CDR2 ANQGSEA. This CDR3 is CSVVVGGTNSGNTF. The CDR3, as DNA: TGCAGCGTTGTTGTAGGGGGCACAAACTCTGGAAACACCTTC. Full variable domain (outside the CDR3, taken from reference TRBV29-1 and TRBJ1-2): SAVISQKPSRDICQRGTSLTIQCQVDSQVTMMFWYRQQPGQSLTLIATANQGSEATYESGFVIDKFPISRPNLTFSTLTVSNMSPEDSSIYLCSVVVGGTNSGNTFGSGTRLTVV.

For the CDR3, the DNA is TGTGCCAGCAGTCCTTGGACAGATAACACTGAAGCTTTCTTT. The encoded protein is CASSPWTDNTEAFF. The chain combines TRBV9 with TRBJ1-1; D is perhaps TRBD1 (6 bases). The CDR3 consists of 14 residues. Germline assignment: CDR1 SGDLS and CDR2 YYNGEE. Trimming stripped 5 bases from V and 2 bases from J, with 13 bases between. The full variable domain, completed using reference TRBV9 and TRBJ1-1, is DSGVTQTPKHLITATGQRVTLRCSPRSGDLSVYWYQQSLDQGLQFLIQYYNGEERAKGNILERFSAQQFPDLHSELNLSSLELGDSALYFCASSPWTDNTEAFFGQGTRLTVV.

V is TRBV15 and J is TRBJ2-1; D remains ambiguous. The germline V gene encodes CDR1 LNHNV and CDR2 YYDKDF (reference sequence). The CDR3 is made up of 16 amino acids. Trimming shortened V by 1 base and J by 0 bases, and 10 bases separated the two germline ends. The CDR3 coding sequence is TGTGCCACCAGCAGAGGTGACCGGAGCTCCTACAATGAGCAGTTCTTC. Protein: CATSRGDRSSYNEQFF. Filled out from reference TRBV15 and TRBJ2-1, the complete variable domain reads DAMVIQNPRYQVTQFGKPVTLSCSQTLNHNVMYWYQQKSSQAPKLLFHYYDKDFNNEADTPDNFQSRRPNTSFCFLDIRSPGLGDTAMYLCATSRGDRSSYNEQFFGPGTRLTVL.

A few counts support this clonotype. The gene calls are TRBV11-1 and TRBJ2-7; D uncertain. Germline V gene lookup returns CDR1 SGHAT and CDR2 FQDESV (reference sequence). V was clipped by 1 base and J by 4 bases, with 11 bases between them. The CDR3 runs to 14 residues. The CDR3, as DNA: TGTGCCAGCAGCTTAGGGCACGGTGTGTACGAGCAGTACTTC. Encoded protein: CASSLGHGVYEQYF.

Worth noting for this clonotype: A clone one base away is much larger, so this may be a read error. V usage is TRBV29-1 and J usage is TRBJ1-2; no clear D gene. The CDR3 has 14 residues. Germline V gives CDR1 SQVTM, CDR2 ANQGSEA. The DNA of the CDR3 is TGCGGCGTTGAAGATTCTGCGTGGGTGGGGGGCTACACCTTC. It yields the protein CGVEDSAWVGGYTF.

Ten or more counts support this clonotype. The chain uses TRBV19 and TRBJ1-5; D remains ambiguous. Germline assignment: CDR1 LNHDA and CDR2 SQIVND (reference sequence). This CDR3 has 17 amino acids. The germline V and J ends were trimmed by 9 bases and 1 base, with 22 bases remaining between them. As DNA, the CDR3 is TGTGCCAGCAGCCCCGCGTCAGGAGGCAGGAGCAATCAGCCCCAGCATTTT. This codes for CASSPASGGRSNQPQHF.

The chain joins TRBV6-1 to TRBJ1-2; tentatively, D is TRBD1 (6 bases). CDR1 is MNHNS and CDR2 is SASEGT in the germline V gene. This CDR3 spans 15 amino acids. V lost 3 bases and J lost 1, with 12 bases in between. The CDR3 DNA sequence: TGTGCCAGCAGTGATTCGGCAGGGGATAACTATGGCTACACCTTC. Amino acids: CASSDSAGDNYGYTF.

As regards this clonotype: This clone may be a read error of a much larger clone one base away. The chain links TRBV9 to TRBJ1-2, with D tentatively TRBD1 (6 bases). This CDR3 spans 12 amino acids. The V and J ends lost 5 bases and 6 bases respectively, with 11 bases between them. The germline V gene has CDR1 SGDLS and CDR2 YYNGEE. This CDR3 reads CASSCQGNGYTF. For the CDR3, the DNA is TGTGCCAGCAGTTGTCAGGGGAATGGCTACACCTTC.

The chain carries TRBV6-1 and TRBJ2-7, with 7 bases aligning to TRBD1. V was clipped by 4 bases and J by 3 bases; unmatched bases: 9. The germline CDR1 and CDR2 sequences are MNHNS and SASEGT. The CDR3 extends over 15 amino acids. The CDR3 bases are TGTGCCAGCAGTGGATGGCAGGGGGAAAGCTACGAGCAGTACTTC. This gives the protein CASSGWQGESYEQYF.

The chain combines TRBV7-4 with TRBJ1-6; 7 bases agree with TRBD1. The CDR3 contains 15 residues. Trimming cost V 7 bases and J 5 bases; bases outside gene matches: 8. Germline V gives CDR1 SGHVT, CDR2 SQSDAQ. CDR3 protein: CASIPPTGDNSPLHF. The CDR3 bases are TGTGCCAGCATCCCACCCACAGGGGATAATTCACCCCTCCACTTT.

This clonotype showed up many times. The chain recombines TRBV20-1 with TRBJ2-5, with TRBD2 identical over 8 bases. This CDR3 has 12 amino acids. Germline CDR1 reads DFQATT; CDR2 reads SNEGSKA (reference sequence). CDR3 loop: CSSGSGQETQYF. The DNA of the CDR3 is TGCAGCAGCGGGAGTGGGCAAGAGACCCAGTACTTC.

CDR3 nucleotides: TGTGCCAGCAGCTCACAGGGGAGAGATGAAGCTTTCTTT. Translation: CASSSQGRDEAFF. The rearrangement joins TRBV13 to TRBJ1-1, with 7 bases matching TRBD1. Germline lookup yields CDR1 PRHDT and CDR2 FYEKMQ (reference sequence). The CDR3 has 13 residues. J was trimmed by 7 bases and V by 4 bases; bases with no gene match: 6.

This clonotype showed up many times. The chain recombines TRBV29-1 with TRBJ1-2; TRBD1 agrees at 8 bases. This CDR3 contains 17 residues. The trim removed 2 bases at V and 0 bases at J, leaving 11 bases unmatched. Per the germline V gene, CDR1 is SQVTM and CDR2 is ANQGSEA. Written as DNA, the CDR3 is TGCAGCGTTGAAATGGTGGGACAGGATCTTCCTAACTATGGCTACACCTTC. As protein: CSVEMVGQDLPNYGYTF.

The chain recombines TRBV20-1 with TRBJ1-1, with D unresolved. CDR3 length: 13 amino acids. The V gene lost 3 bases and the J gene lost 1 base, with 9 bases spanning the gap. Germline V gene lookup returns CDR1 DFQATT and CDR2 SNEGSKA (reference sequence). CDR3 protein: CSASVGSNTEAFF. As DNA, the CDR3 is TGCAGTGCTAGTGTAGGCTCGAACACTGAAGCTTTCTTT.

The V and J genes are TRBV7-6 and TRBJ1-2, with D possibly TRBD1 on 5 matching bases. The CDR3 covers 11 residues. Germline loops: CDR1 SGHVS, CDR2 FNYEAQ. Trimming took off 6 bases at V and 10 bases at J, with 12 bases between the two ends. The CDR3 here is CASRGTGVYTF. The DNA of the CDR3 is TGTGCCAGCAGAGGGACTGGAGTCTACACCTTC.

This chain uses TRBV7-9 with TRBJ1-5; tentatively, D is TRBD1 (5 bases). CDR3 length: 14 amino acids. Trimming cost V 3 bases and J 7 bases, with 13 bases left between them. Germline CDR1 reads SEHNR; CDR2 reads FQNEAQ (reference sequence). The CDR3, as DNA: TGTGCCAGCAGCTTTCCAGGGCAAGGGCAGCCCCAGCATTTT. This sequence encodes CASSFPGQGQPQHF.

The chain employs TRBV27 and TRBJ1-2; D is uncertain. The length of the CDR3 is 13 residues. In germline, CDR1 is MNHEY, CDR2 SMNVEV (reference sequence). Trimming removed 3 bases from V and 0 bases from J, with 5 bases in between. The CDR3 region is CASSFRSNYGYTF. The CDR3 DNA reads TGTGCCAGCAGTTTCCGTTCTAACTATGGCTACACCTTC.

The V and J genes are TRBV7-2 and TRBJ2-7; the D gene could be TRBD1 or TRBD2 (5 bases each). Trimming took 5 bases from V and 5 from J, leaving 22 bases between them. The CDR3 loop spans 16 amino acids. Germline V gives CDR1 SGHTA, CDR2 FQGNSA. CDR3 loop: CASSPTGAGNNHEQYF. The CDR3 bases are TGTGCCAGCAGCCCTACCGGGGCAGGGAACAATCACGAGCAGTACTTC. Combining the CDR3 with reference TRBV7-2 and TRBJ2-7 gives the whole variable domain GAGVSQSPSNKVTEKGKDVELRCDPISGHTALYWYRQSLGQGLEFLIYFQGNSAPDKSGLPSDRFSAERTGGSVSTLTIQRTQQEDSAVYLCASSPTGAGNNHEQYFGPGTRLTVT.

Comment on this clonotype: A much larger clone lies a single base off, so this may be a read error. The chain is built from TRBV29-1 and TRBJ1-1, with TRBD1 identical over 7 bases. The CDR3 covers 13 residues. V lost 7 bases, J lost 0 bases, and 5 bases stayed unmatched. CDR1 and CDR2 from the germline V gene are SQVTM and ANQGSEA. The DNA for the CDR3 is TGCAGCGGGTTACAGGGGTTGAACACTGAAGCTTTCTTT. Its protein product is CSGLQGLNTEAFF.

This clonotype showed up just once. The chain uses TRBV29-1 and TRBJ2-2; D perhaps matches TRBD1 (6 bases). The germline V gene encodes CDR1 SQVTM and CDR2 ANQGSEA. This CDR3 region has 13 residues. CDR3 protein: CSLQGTNTGELFF. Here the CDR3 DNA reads TGCAGTCTACAGGGCACTAACACCGGGGAGCTGTTTTTT.

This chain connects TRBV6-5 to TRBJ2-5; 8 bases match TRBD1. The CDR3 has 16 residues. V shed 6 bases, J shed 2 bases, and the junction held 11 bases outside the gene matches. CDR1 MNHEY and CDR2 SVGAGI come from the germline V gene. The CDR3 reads CASSMPLTGGQETQYF. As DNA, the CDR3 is TGTGCCAGCAGCATGCCACTAACAGGGGGGCAAGAGACCCAGTACTTC.

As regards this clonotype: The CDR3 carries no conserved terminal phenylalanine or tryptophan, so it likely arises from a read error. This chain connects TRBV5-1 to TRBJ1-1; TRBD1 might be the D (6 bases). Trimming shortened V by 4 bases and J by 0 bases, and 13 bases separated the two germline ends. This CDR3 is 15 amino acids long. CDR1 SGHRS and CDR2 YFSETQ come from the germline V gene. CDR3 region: CASSVAQGLNTEAFL. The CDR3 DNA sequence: TGCGCCAGCAGCGTAGCACAGGGTTTGAACACTGAAGCTTTCCTT.

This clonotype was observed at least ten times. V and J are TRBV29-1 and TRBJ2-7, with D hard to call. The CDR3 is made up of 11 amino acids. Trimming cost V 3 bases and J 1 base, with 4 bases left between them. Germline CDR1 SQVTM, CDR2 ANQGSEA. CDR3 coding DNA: TGCAGCGTTGACGTTTCCTACGAGCAGTACTTC. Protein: CSVDVSYEQYF.

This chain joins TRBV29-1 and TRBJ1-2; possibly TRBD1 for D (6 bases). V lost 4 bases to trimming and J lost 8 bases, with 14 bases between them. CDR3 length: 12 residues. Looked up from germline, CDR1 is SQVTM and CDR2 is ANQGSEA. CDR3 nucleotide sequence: TGCAGCGTTGTGGGGGGAGGACAGGGCTACACCTTC. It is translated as CSVVGGGQGYTF. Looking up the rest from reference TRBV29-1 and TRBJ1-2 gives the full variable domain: SAVISQKPSRDICQRGTSLTIQCQVDSQVTMMFWYRQQPGQSLTLIATANQGSEATYESGFVIDKFPISRPNLTFSTLTVSNMSPEDSSIYLCSVVGGGQGYTFGSGTRLTVV.